This is a list of T cell receptor beta chains from one sample in a study of cytomegalovirus exposure and HLA in healthy donors. Method: immunoSEQ multiplex PCR; TCRdb's copy keeps in-frame clones and lacks some. The sample lists 130,000 to 150,000 clones, 80% occurring once. The sample consisted of PBMCs. All receptors derive from a man between 35 and 55 years old in good health and CMV-seronegative. Both conserved end residues are part of each CDR3. D genes are given only for firm matches. Size is stated for part of the rows, as once, few or many counts, or as a class when the clone is expanded.

j_gene: TRBJ2-3; abundance: NA; v_gene: TRBV14; d_gene: NA; CDR3nt: TGTGCCAGCAGCCAAGTGGCCCTAACGGGGCAGTATTTT; CDR3aa: CASSQVALTGQYF
j_gene: TRBJ2-6; abundance: NA; v_gene: TRBV19; d_gene: TRBD1; CDR3nt: TGTGCCAGTAGTATAGACAGGGGGCAAGGGGCCAACGTCCTGACTTTC; CDR3aa: CASSIDRGQGANVLTF
j_gene: TRBJ1-1; abundance: NA; v_gene: TRBV9; d_gene: NA; CDR3nt: TGTGCCAGCAGCCCAGGGGACACTGAAGCTTTCTTT; CDR3aa: CASSPGDTEAFF
j_gene: TRBJ2-2; abundance: NA; v_gene: TRBV19; d_gene: NA; CDR3nt: TGTGCCAGTAAGGAGGGCTGGACCGGGGAGCTGTTTTTT; CDR3aa: CASKEGWTGELFF
j_gene: TRBJ1-6; abundance: NA; v_gene: TRBV11-1; d_gene: NA; CDR3nt: TGTGCCAGCAGCTTGAATCGGGAGGCGAATTCACCCCTCCACTTT; CDR3aa: CASSLNREANSPLHF
j_gene: TRBJ1-1; abundance: NA; v_gene: TRBV14; d_gene: NA; CDR3nt: TGTGCCAGCAGCCAAGAGGGCGGTGGAGGGACTGAAGCTTTCTTT; CDR3aa: CASSQEGGGGTEAFF
j_gene: TRBJ2-7; abundance: NA; v_gene: TRBV19; d_gene: TRBD2; CDR3nt: TGTGCCAGTAGTATCGGGGGGACCCAGGAGCAGTACTTC; CDR3aa: CASSIGGTQEQYF
j_gene: TRBJ2-3; abundance: NA; v_gene: TRBV7-2; d_gene: TRBD2; CDR3nt: TGTGCCAGCAGCTTAGAAGGGACTAAAGGCACAGATACGCAGTATTTT; CDR3aa: CASSLEGTKGTDTQYF
j_gene: TRBJ1-1; abundance: NA; v_gene: TRBV10-3; d_gene: NA; CDR3nt: TGTGCCATCAGTGAAGGGGCTGAAGCTTTCTTT; CDR3aa: CAISEGAEAFF
j_gene: TRBJ2-2; abundance: few; v_gene: TRBV4-2; d_gene: TRBD1; CDR3nt: TGTGCCAGCAGCCAAGAGAGACCCGGGACAGGGGACACCGGGGAGCTGTTTTTT; CDR3aa: CASSQERPGTGDTGELFF
j_gene: TRBJ1-4; abundance: NA; v_gene: TRBV18; d_gene: NA; CDR3nt: TGTGCCAGCTCACCACCGGGGCCCCTCTCTGGAAAACTGTTTTTT; CDR3aa: CASSPPGPLSGKLFF
j_gene: TRBJ1-4; abundance: few; v_gene: TRBV9; d_gene: TRBD1; CDR3nt: TGTGCCAGCAGCGTCGGGACAGCTAATGAAAAACTGTTTTTT; CDR3aa: CASSVGTANEKLFF
j_gene: TRBJ2-5; abundance: NA; v_gene: TRBV10-1; d_gene: TRBD2; CDR3nt: TGCGCCAGCAGTGAGGCGAGCGGGGGGGCTAGAGAGACCCAGTACTTC; CDR3aa: CASSEASGGARETQYF
j_gene: TRBJ2-1; abundance: NA; v_gene: TRBV27; d_gene: TRBD2; CDR3nt: TGTGCCAGCAGTTTAAGGCAGCGGGGGGCTAACAATGAGCAGTTCTTC; CDR3aa: CASSLRQRGANNEQFF
j_gene: TRBJ2-3; abundance: NA; v_gene: TRBV10-2; d_gene: NA; CDR3nt: TGCGCCAGCAGTCCGAGCACAGATACGCAGTATTTT; CDR3aa: CASSPSTDTQYF
j_gene: TRBJ2-5; abundance: NA; v_gene: TRBV11-2; d_gene: NA; CDR3nt: TGTGCCAGCAGCTTAGGGTCCAACCGGCGGGAGACCCAGTACTTC; CDR3aa: CASSLGSNRRETQYF
j_gene: TRBJ2-5; abundance: NA; v_gene: TRBV14; d_gene: NA; CDR3nt: TGTGCCAGCAGCCCCTCAGGAGAGACCCAGTACTTC; CDR3aa: CASSPSGETQYF
j_gene: TRBJ1-5; abundance: NA; v_gene: TRBV19; d_gene: NA; CDR3nt: TGTGCCAGTAGTCGCCAGGGAAATCAGCCCCAGCATTTT; CDR3aa: CASSRQGNQPQHF
j_gene: TRBJ2-5; abundance: NA; v_gene: TRBV28; d_gene: NA; CDR3nt: TGTGCCAGCAGTCTGACTAGGCAAGAGACCCAGTACTTC; CDR3aa: CASSLTRQETQYF
j_gene: TRBJ1-1; abundance: once; v_gene: TRBV19; d_gene: NA; CDR3nt: TGTGCCAGTAGGGCAATTACTGAAGCTTTCTTT; CDR3aa: CASRAITEAFF
j_gene: TRBJ1-6; abundance: few; v_gene: TRBV2; d_gene: NA; CDR3nt: TGTGCCACCATGGGGGTTACAGGGAGCTCCTATAATTCACCCCTCCACTTT; CDR3aa: CATMGVTGSSYNSPLHF
j_gene: TRBJ1-3; abundance: NA; v_gene: TRBV19; d_gene: NA; CDR3nt: TGTGCCAGTAGCGACAGCCGAAGCTCTGGAAACACCATATATTTT; CDR3aa: CASSDSRSSGNTIYF
j_gene: TRBJ1-5; abundance: NA; v_gene: TRBV2; d_gene: NA; CDR3nt: TGTGCCAGCAGTGCCCCGGGTAGCAATCAGCCCCAGCATTTT; CDR3aa: CASSAPGSNQPQHF
j_gene: TRBJ2-2; abundance: NA; v_gene: TRBV10-1; d_gene: NA; CDR3nt: TGCGCCAGCAGCCCGACAGGCCGCGCGAACACCGGGGAGCTGTTTTTT; CDR3aa: CASSPTGRANTGELFF
j_gene: TRBJ1-6; abundance: NA; v_gene: TRBV7-3; d_gene: NA; CDR3nt: TGTGCCAGCAGCTTAACTTCGGGGGATAATTCACCCCTCCACTTT; CDR3aa: CASSLTSGDNSPLHF
j_gene: TRBJ2-1; abundance: NA; v_gene: TRBV7-9; d_gene: NA; CDR3nt: TGTGCCAGCAGCCTAGTGGGGGGTGGCGAGGTATACAATGAGCAGTTCTTC; CDR3aa: CASSLVGGGEVYNEQFF
j_gene: TRBJ2-2; abundance: NA; v_gene: TRBV5-1; d_gene: TRBD2; CDR3nt: TGCGCCAGCAGCTTGGACGGGGGGGACACCGGGGAGCTGTTTTTT; CDR3aa: CASSLDGGDTGELFF
j_gene: TRBJ2-7; abundance: NA; v_gene: TRBV6-5; d_gene: NA; CDR3nt: TGTGCCAGCAGACAGGACCTTAGGGAGCAGTACTTC; CDR3aa: CASRQDLREQYF
j_gene: TRBJ1-1; abundance: NA; v_gene: TRBV11-2; d_gene: NA; CDR3nt: TGTGCCAGCCACACGGGCAAAACAGGAGAAGCTTTCTTT; CDR3aa: CASHTGKTGEAFF
j_gene: TRBJ2-7; abundance: NA; v_gene: TRBV19; d_gene: NA; CDR3nt: TGTGCCAGTAGTAGGAGCACAGGGCCAGGTGGGACCTACGAGCAGTACTTC; CDR3aa: CASSRSTGPGGTYEQYF
j_gene: TRBJ2-5; abundance: NA; v_gene: TRBV4-1; d_gene: TRBD1; CDR3nt: TGCGCCAGCAGCCATTGGGCTCAGGGGGAAGAGACCCAGTACTTC; CDR3aa: CASSHWAQGEETQYF
j_gene: TRBJ2-7; abundance: NA; v_gene: TRBV12-5; d_gene: NA; CDR3nt: TGTGCTAGTGGCTTCGCCTACGAGCAGTACTTC; CDR3aa: CASGFAYEQYF
j_gene: TRBJ1-2; abundance: NA; v_gene: TRBV28; d_gene: NA; CDR3nt: TGTGCCAGCAGTTCCACCCCCGGACAGAGCTATGGCTACACCTTC; CDR3aa: CASSSTPGQSYGYTF
j_gene: TRBJ2-2; abundance: NA; v_gene: TRBV5-4; d_gene: NA; CDR3nt: TGTGCCAGCGGACCAGGGGCACGGAACACCGGGGAGCTGTTTTTT; CDR3aa: CASGPGARNTGELFF
j_gene: TRBJ2-2; abundance: NA; v_gene: TRBV5-1; d_gene: NA; CDR3nt: TGCGCCAGCAGCTTAGGGGGGGCCTCCGGGGAGCTGTTTTTT; CDR3aa: CASSLGGASGELFF
j_gene: TRBJ1-5; abundance: NA; v_gene: TRBV19; d_gene: NA; CDR3nt: TGTGCCAGTAGTCCTCCTGCGGGGAGAAGCAATCAGCCCCAGCATTTT; CDR3aa: CASSPPAGRSNQPQHF
j_gene: TRBJ2-3; abundance: few; v_gene: TRBV30; d_gene: TRBD2; CDR3nt: TGTGCCTTACATCCGGGGGGATATACGCAGTATTTT; CDR3aa: CALHPGGYTQYF
j_gene: TRBJ2-5; abundance: NA; v_gene: TRBV19; d_gene: TRBD2; CDR3nt: TGTGCCAGTAGTGGGAGGGATTATTGGGAGACCCAGTACTTC; CDR3aa: CASSGRDYWETQYF
j_gene: TRBJ1-2; abundance: NA; v_gene: TRBV19; d_gene: NA; CDR3nt: TGTGCCAGTAGTATTTGGGCGGGCAGCAATAACTATGGCTACACCTTC; CDR3aa: CASSIWAGSNNYGYTF
j_gene: TRBJ2-7; abundance: NA; v_gene: TRBV30; d_gene: TRBD2; CDR3nt: TGTGCCTGGAATTCGGGAGCGGGGGGCCCTAGCGAGCAGTACTTC; CDR3aa: CAWNSGAGGPSEQYF
j_gene: TRBJ2-5; abundance: NA; v_gene: TRBV4-2; d_gene: NA; CDR3nt: TGTGCCAGCAGGGGCTCGGCTACAGGGAGAGAGACCCAGTACTTC; CDR3aa: CASRGSATGRETQYF
j_gene: TRBJ1-5; abundance: NA; v_gene: TRBV7-9; d_gene: NA; CDR3nt: TGTGCCAGCAGCCAGACAGGCAATCAGCCCCAGCATTTT; CDR3aa: CASSQTGNQPQHF
j_gene: TRBJ2-5; abundance: NA; v_gene: TRBV2; d_gene: TRBD2; CDR3nt: TGTGTCAGCAGTGTCTTAGTAGCGGGGGATTCCCAAGAGACCCAGTACTTC; CDR3aa: CVSSVLVAGDSQETQYF
j_gene: TRBJ1-5; abundance: once; v_gene: TRBV7-2; d_gene: NA; CDR3nt: TGTGCCAGCAGCTTAGACAGGGATTTAGGTCAGCCCCAGCATTTT; CDR3aa: CASSLDRDLGQPQHF